Listed below are T cell receptor beta chains from one sample, sequenced in a study of T cells after yellow fever vaccination. MiXCR was run by TCRdb on the 5' RACE reads, yielding one entry per CDR3 protein. The repertoire holds about 210,000 distinct CDR3 sequences, with roughly 3.3% as singletons. The source was CD4+ T cells sorted from PBMCs, collected 10 days after the yellow fever booster vaccination. These receptors were taken from a man aged 18-30 years who received the YFV17D yellow fever vaccine. The CDR3 runs from the conserved cysteine through the conserved F or W. A D gene is named only where the DNA matches it firmly. A clone size is listed for some rows: how often the clone was seen (once, few, many), or a class if it is expanded.

>TRBJ2-7|TRBD1|TRBV6-2/TRBV6-3|.
CASSVQGAFEQYF
TGTGCCAGCAGCGTTCAGGGGGCGTTCGAGCAGTACTTC
>TRBJ2-5|.|TRBV3-1|.
CASSQLSETQYF
TGTGCCAGCAGCCAATTGAGCGAGACCCAGTACTTC
>TRBJ2-1|TRBD1|TRBV6-5|many
CASSLMPGTGGYNEQFF
TGTGCCAGCAGTTTAATGCCCGGGACAGGGGGGTACAATGAGCAGTTCTTC
>TRBJ1-1|.|TRBV12-3/TRBV12-4|many
CASSPGFAEAFF
TGTGCCAGCTCCCCAGGGTTCGCTGAAGCTTTCTTT
>TRBJ1-1|TRBD1|TRBV18|.
CASSAEQGGTEAFF
TGTGCCAGCTCAGCCGAACAGGGGGGCACTGAAGCTTTCTTT
>TRBJ2-3|TRBD2|TRBV7-2|many
CASTLAGGLTQYF
TGTGCCAGCACCCTAGCGGGGGGGCTGACGCAGTATTTT
>TRBJ2-1|TRBD2|TRBV5-1|few
CASSLAEGTRQFF
TGCGCCAGCAGCTTGGCGGAGGGGACTAGACAGTTCTTC
>TRBJ1-5|.|TRBV7-2|few
CASSYSSGIRNQPQHF
TGTGCCAGCAGCTATAGCTCGGGGATTCGCAATCAGCCCCAGCATTTT
>TRBJ2-2|.|TRBV6-5|many
CASKHQNTGELFF
TGTGCCAGCAAACACCAGAACACCGGGGAGCTGTTTTTT
>TRBJ1-3|.|TRBV2|.
CASRVGRNTIYF
TGTGCCAGCAGGGTAGGGAGAAACACCATATATTTT
>TRBJ1-1|.|TRBV7-8|.
CASRPGLNTEAFF
TGTGCCAGCAGGCCCGGATTGAACACTGAAGCTTTCTTT
>TRBJ2-1|.|TRBV5-1|few
CASSPGRGDRLNNEQFF
TGCGCCAGCAGCCCAGGACGGGGTGACCGACTAAACAATGAGCAGTTCTTC
>TRBJ2-5|.|TRBV5-8|many
CASSWSGSYQTQYF
TGTGCCAGCAGCTGGAGCGGGTCCTATCAAACCCAGTACTTC
>TRBJ1-1|.|TRBV5-4|.
CASRTGGNTEAFF
TGTGCCAGCAGGACGGGGGGGAACACTGAAGCTTTCTTT
>TRBJ1-5|.|TRBV7-2|.
CASTEYPRDQPQHF
TGTGCCAGCACCGAATACCCTCGAGATCAGCCCCAGCATTTT
>TRBJ1-1|.|TRBV29-1|many
CSADDGAKDTEAFF
TGCAGCGCAGATGATGGGGCCAAGGACACTGAAGCTTTCTTT
>TRBJ1-4|.|TRBV29-1|many
CSVQGLNEKLFF
TGCAGCGTTCAAGGGCTGAATGAAAAACTGTTTTTT
>TRBJ2-2|TRBD1|TRBV28|few
CASSFSPRQGAHLNTGELFF
TGTGCCAGCAGTTTTTCCCCCAGGCAGGGGGCCCACCTAAACACCGGGGAGCTGTTTTTT
>TRBJ1-2|.|TRBV12-3/TRBV12-4|few
CASSPDARSYGYTF
TGTGCCAGCAGCCCGGACGCCCGAAGCTATGGCTACACCTTC
>TRBJ1-2|.|TRBV18|few
CASSPQGLPSDGYTF
TGTGCCAGCTCACCCCAAGGACTACCATCTGATGGCTACACCTTC
>TRBJ2-2|.|TRBV10-3|many
CATTERGDDTGELFF
TGTGCCACCACAGAAAGGGGGGACGACACCGGGGAGCTGTTTTTT
>TRBJ1-2|.|TRBV6-6|few
CASTRSPTQGGYTF
TGTGCCAGCACCAGAAGTCCCACCCAGGGTGGCTACACCTTC
>TRBJ2-3|.|TRBV7-2|many
CASRGPGDTQYF
TGTGCCAGCAGGGGGCCGGGAGATACGCAGTATTTT
>TRBJ2-1|.|TRBV5-1|few
CASSLGDNPYNEQFF
TGCGCCAGCAGCCTGGGGGACAACCCCTACAATGAGCAGTTCTTC
>TRBJ1-2|TRBD1|TRBV6-5|many
CASTKTGGYGYTF
TGTGCCAGCACTAAAACAGGGGGCTATGGCTACACCTTC
>TRBJ1-5|TRBD1|TRBV18|.
CASSATGGSNQPQHF
TGTGCCAGCTCGGCCACAGGGGGTAGCAATCAGCCCCAGCATTTT
>TRBJ2-7|TRBD2|TRBV20-1|many
CSATWGLAGSYEQYF
TGCAGTGCCACCTGGGGTCTAGCGGGTTCCTACGAGCAGTACTTC
>TRBJ2-6|.|TRBV2|.
CASSGAGANVLTF
TGTGCCAGCAGTGGTGCGGGGGCCAACGTCCTGACTTTC
>TRBJ1-4|.|TRBV12-3/TRBV12-4|many
CASSFYGATNEKLFF
TGTGCCAGCAGTTTCTACGGTGCAACTAATGAAAAACTGTTTTTT
>TRBJ2-3|.|TRBV29-1|many
CSVEEGVSTDTQYF
TGCAGCGTTGAAGAAGGGGTCTCAACAGATACGCAGTATTTT
>TRBJ1-3|.|TRBV5-1|many
CASSARFGSGNTIYF
TGCGCCAGCAGCGCCCGGTTTGGCTCTGGAAACACCATATATTTT